This record looks at one T cell receptor (beta chain) sequence and its context. The record originates from a study of Ad26.COV2.S vaccination and SARS-CoV-2 variants. Described treatment: roughly 18 received Ad26.COV2.S at low or high dose, single or two shots; about 5 received placebo; per-sample allocation not given. Day 63 after the first vaccine or placebo injection was the time point for sampling. The germline CDR1 and CDR2 sequences are MNHEY and SMNVEV (reference sequence). The CDR3 loop spans 14 amino acids. V was clipped by 0 bases and J by 7 bases; unmatched bases: 0. Using immunoSEQ multiplex PCR, the repertoire was profiled, and TCRdb retains in-frame clones only, with some absent. The data show 410,000 or so clones, with around 90% seen just once and roughly an eighth held by the top ten.

This rearrangement joins TRBV27 to TRBJ2-1; 10 bases agree with TRBD2. Source: peripheral blood, taken in a trial of Ad26.COV2.S vaccine versus placebo. This TCR derives from a person aged 18-65 years who received the Ad26.COV2.S COVID-19 vaccine or a placebo. The CDR3 coding sequence is TGTGCCAGCAGTTTATCTAGCGGGAGGAATGAGCAGTTCTTC. It codes for CASSLSSGRNEQFF.